The rows below give T cell receptor beta chains drawn from one sample of a study of T cell responses to AZD1222 COVID-19 vaccine. TCRdb keeps only in-frame clones here, not all; method: immunoSEQ multiplex PCR. The data hold about 97,000 clones, with more than 85% observed a single time. Sequenced material: peripheral blood, taken on day 0 of AZD1222 vaccination. These receptors all stem from an adult in good health. The CDR3 runs from the conserved cysteine through the conserved F or W. The D gene is left open where the match is weak. A clone size is listed for some rows: how often the clone was seen (once, few, many), or a class if it is expanded.

clone_size	j_call	d_call	v_call	cdr3_nt	cdr3_aa
NA	TRBJ2-7	TRBD1	TRBV28	TGTGCCAGCAGCTCACCGGGACAGGCTTACGAGCAGTACTTC	CASSSPGQAYEQYF
NA	TRBJ1-2	NA	TRBV2	TGTGCCAGCAAAGTATCCGGGGATGGCTACACCTTC	CASKVSGDGYTF
NA	TRBJ1-2	NA	TRBV6-2/TRBV6-3	TGTGCCAGCAGCCGGGGACTTGGCTACACCTTC	CASSRGLGYTF
NA	TRBJ2-3	TRBD2	TRBV11-2	TGTGCCAGCAGCCTTATAGCGGGAGGAAAAACAGATACGCAGTATTTT	CASSLIAGGKTDTQYF
NA	TRBJ2-1	NA	TRBV28	TGTGCCACCCAAGTCGGGACTGGTCGCGATGAGCAGTTCTTC	CATQVGTGRDEQFF
NA	TRBJ1-1	NA	TRBV5-1	TGCGCCAGCAGCTCGGGGCAGGGAGGCAACACTGAAGCTTTCTTT	CASSSGQGGNTEAFF
NA	TRBJ2-3	TRBD2	TRBV29-1	TGCAGCGTCGTGACTAGCGGGGAACGCACAGATACGCAGTATTTT	CSVVTSGERTDTQYF
once	TRBJ1-1	NA	TRBV19	TGTGCCAGTAGTATAGTGGAGGGTACTGAAGCTTTCTTT	CASSIVEGTEAFF
NA	TRBJ2-2	NA	TRBV5-8	TGTGCCAGCAGCCGGGAAGGCTGGACCGGGGAGCTGTTTTTT	CASSREGWTGELFF
NA	TRBJ2-7	NA	TRBV27	TGTGCTAGCAGTTTAGGTGTTCAGTCCTACGAGCAGTACTTC	CASSLGVQSYEQYF
NA	TRBJ2-1	NA	TRBV20-1	TGCAGTGCTAAGGACAATGAGCAGTTCTTC	CSAKDNEQFF
NA	TRBJ1-2	NA	TRBV3-1/TRBV3-2	TGTGCCAGCAGCACCCAGGGGAAGGAGAACTATGGCTACACCTTC	CASSTQGKENYGYTF
NA	TRBJ2-3	TRBD2	TRBV5-1	TGCGCCAGCAGCTTGGATGTGGGAGGGAAAGATACGCAGTATTTT	CASSLDVGGKDTQYF
many	TRBJ2-7	NA	TRBV7-3	TGTGCCAGCAGCTTTGGGACGGGCTACGAGCAGTACTTC	CASSFGTGYEQYF
NA	TRBJ2-7	TRBD1	TRBV19	TGTGCCAGTAGTCCCCGGACAGGAGGAGACGAGCAGTACTTC	CASSPRTGGDEQYF
NA	TRBJ2-1	NA	TRBV11-1	TGTGCCAGCAGCTTGACCCAGGTCCGTAATGAGCAGTTCTTC	CASSLTQVRNEQFF
NA	TRBJ1-6	NA	TRBV10-3	TGTGCCATCAGTGAATCGGTGGATTCACCCCTCCACTTT	CAISESVDSPLHF
NA	TRBJ2-7	NA	TRBV27	TGTGCCAGCATCATGCTGCACATCTCCTACGAGCAGTACTTC	CASIMLHISYEQYF
NA	TRBJ1-5	TRBD1	TRBV3-1/TRBV3-2	TGTGCCAGCAGCTGGACAGGGGGGAATCAGCCCCAGCATTTT	CASSWTGGNQPQHF
NA	TRBJ1-2	TRBD1	TRBV6-6	TGTGCCAGCAGTTCTACCGACAGGGTCTATGGCTACACCTTC	CASSSTDRVYGYTF
once	TRBJ2-7	TRBD2	TRBV5-1	TGCGCCAGCAGCGCGGGACTAGCATCCTACGAGCAGTACTTC	CASSAGLASYEQYF
NA	TRBJ2-7	TRBD1	TRBV5-4	TGTGCCAGCAGTCTGGGAAGGGGGCGGGTTTACGAGCAGTACTTC	CASSLGRGRVYEQYF
NA	TRBJ2-3	TRBD1	TRBV30	TGTGCCTGGAGTTTCCGGGACAGGGGGAGATGGGAAAATACGCAGTATTTT	CAWSFRDRGRWENTQYF
NA	TRBJ2-1	TRBD1	TRBV18	TGTGCCAGCTCACCACAAAACAGGGGAGATAATGAGCAGTTCTTC	CASSPQNRGDNEQFF
NA	TRBJ2-1	NA	TRBV6-5	TGTGCCAGCAGCTCCCCCGCGGGTGGGCAGTTCTTC	CASSSPAGGQFF
NA	TRBJ1-1	NA	TRBV30	TGTGCCTGGAGTGTGAACCGGAACACTGAAGCTTTCTTT	CAWSVNRNTEAFF
NA	TRBJ1-2	NA	TRBV6-5	TGTGCCAGCAGCATGCGGGACGGCCCTAAGGACACCTTC	CASSMRDGPKDTF
NA	TRBJ2-2	NA	TRBV5-1	TGCGCCAGCAGCTGGGGACTGGGGGTAAACACCGGGGAGCTGTTTTTT	CASSWGLGVNTGELFF
NA	TRBJ2-1	TRBD2	TRBV7-2	TGTGCCAGCAGCCCAGGACTAGCGGGAGCCTACAATGAGCAGTTCTTC	CASSPGLAGAYNEQFF
NA	TRBJ1-1	NA	TRBV20-1	TGCAGTGCTAGTCCGGGACGGCCGAACACTGAAGCTTTCTTT	CSASPGRPNTEAFF
NA	TRBJ1-1	TRBD1	TRBV6-2/TRBV6-3	TGTGCCAGCAGTCAGGGACAGGGTGAAGCTTTCTTT	CASSQGQGEAFF
NA	TRBJ1-5	NA	TRBV19	TGTGCCAGTAGTATCCTAGTTAATCAGCCCCAGCATTTT	CASSILVNQPQHF
few	TRBJ2-3	TRBD2	TRBV3-1/TRBV3-2	TGTGCCAGCAGCCCTTCGGGGAATTTCGCGGGAGGCCCCACAGATACGCAGTATTTT	CASSPSGNFAGGPTDTQYF
NA	TRBJ1-6	NA	TRBV5-5	TGTGCCAGCAGCTTGCGGACGGAGGATTCACCCCTCCACTTT	CASSLRTEDSPLHF
NA	TRBJ2-7	NA	TRBV29-1	TGCAGCGTTGTGAGAGGTACCTACGAGCAGTACTTC	CSVVRGTYEQYF
once	TRBJ2-6	TRBD1	TRBV15	TGTGCCACCAGCAGAGAATCGACAGGGCTCTCTGGGGCCAACGTCCTGACTTTC	CATSRESTGLSGANVLTF
NA	TRBJ1-1	TRBD1	TRBV28	TGTGCCCACCGGGACAGCACGGTGAACACTGAAGCTTTCTTT	CAHRDSTVNTEAFF
NA	TRBJ2-5	NA	TRBV5-1	TGCGCCAGCAGCTTGGAGAGATCAGGGACGTTGAAAGAGACCCAGTACTTC	CASSLERSGTLKETQYF
once	TRBJ2-1	TRBD2	TRBV7-3	TGTGCCAGCAGCTTAACTGGGACTAGGTTGAATGAGCAGTTCTTC	CASSLTGTRLNEQFF
NA	TRBJ1-4	NA	TRBV4-3	TGCGCCAGCAGCCAAGATCCCTCAAAGGCTGAAAAACTGTTTTTT	CASSQDPSKAEKLFF
NA	TRBJ1-5	TRBD1	TRBV28	TGTGCCAGCAGTACGGGACAGGCCAGGAATCAGCCCCAGCATTTT	CASSTGQARNQPQHF
few	TRBJ2-5	NA	TRBV5-1	TGCGCCAGCAGCTTGGGTATTTCCCTAGCAACAGTGGAGACCCAGTACTTC	CASSLGISLATVETQYF
NA	TRBJ2-7	NA	TRBV28	TGTGCCAGCAGTTACCCCCGGATCTACGAGCAGTACTTC	CASSYPRIYEQYF
NA	TRBJ2-2	TRBD2	TRBV5-1	TGCGCCAGCAGCCCGGGAGGGAGAACCGGGGAGCTGTTTTTT	CASSPGGRTGELFF
NA	TRBJ2-6	NA	TRBV6-5	TGTGCCAGCAGACTGAGGGAAGCTGGGGCCAACGTCCTGACTTTC	CASRLREAGANVLTF
NA	TRBJ2-7	NA	TRBV6-1	TGTGCCAGCAGTGAAGCACCACAGGTGATGCAGTACTTC	CASSEAPQVMQYF
few	TRBJ1-4	TRBD1	TRBV6-1	TGTGCCAGCAGTGACCGTGACAGGGTGAATGAAAAACTGTTTTTT	CASSDRDRVNEKLFF
NA	TRBJ2-3	NA	TRBV18	TGTGCCAGCTCACCTAGCGAGAACACAGATACGCAGTATTTT	CASSPSENTDTQYF
NA	TRBJ2-2	NA	TRBV12-3/TRBV12-4	NA	CASSFQVSGELFF
NA	TRBJ1-6	TRBD1	TRBV5-1	TGCGCCAGCAGCCCAGGGACAGATTCTAATTCACCCCTCCACTTT	CASSPGTDSNSPLHF
NA	TRBJ2-7	NA	TRBV5-6	TGTGCCAGCAGCTTGAGTTCTGGGGTTCAGGCCGAGCAGTACTTC	CASSLSSGVQAEQYF